These 23 T cell receptor beta chains were all obtained from the same sample, sequenced in a study of cytomegalovirus exposure and HLA in healthy donors. Vbeta (60) and Jbeta (13) primers were used in the PCR. Only in-frame clones appear in the TCRdb table, and some are missing; sequencing was by immunoSEQ multiplex PCR. The table lists 95,000 to 100,000 clones, roughly 71% of them singletons. The sequencing input was PBMCs. The receptors shown here come from a man between 45 and 60 years old in good health and CMV-seronegative.

This clone was counted a few times. V and J are TRBV7-6 and TRBJ2-5, with 10 bases aligning to TRBD1. The CDR3 is 15 amino acids. Germline values: CDR1 SGHVS, CDR2 FNYEAQ. The J segment lost 5 bases and the V segment lost 5 bases, leaving 8 bases of the junction unmatched. The CDR3 region is CASSPGTGAVETQYF. The CDR3 DNA follows: TGTGCCAGCAGCCCCGGGACAGGGGCGGTCGAGACCCAGTACTTC.

The chain couples TRBV5-1 to TRBJ1-5; TRBD1 matches at 8 bases. CDR3 length: 15 residues. The germline CDR1 and CDR2 sequences are SGHRS and YFSETQ. V was pared by 4 bases and J by 6 bases, with 9 bases of the junction left unmatched. CDR3 nucleotide sequence: TGCGCCAGCAGCCCTTTAGGACAGGGTGGTCAGCCCCAGCATTTT. It yields the protein CASSPLGQGGQPQHF.

The chain combines TRBV2 with TRBJ2-2; the D gene is possibly TRBD2 (6 bases). The germline V and J ends were trimmed by 8 bases and 3 bases, with 16 bases remaining between them. CDR1 and CDR2 from the germline V gene are SNHLY and FYNNEI. The CDR3 extends over 15 amino acids. CDR3 protein: CASGRRGSDTGELFF. The CDR3 region has the DNA TGTGCCAGCGGGCGTCGGGGGTCCGACACCGGGGAGCTGTTTTTT.

The chain carries TRBV28 and TRBJ2-7; 9 nucleotides match TRBD1. V was pared by 4 bases and J by 3 bases, with 7 bases of the junction left unmatched. The CDR3 is 15 residues long. Per the germline V gene, CDR1 is MDHEN and CDR2 is SYDVKM. CDR3 loop: CASSSAGTGIYEQYF. CDR3 nucleotide sequence: TGTGCCAGCAGTTCAGCAGGGACAGGGATCTACGAGCAGTACTTC. Complete variable domain (other parts from reference TRBV28 and TRBJ2-7): DVKVTQSSRYLVKRTGEKVFLECVQDMDHENMFWYRQDPGLGLRLIYFSYDVKMKEKGDIPEGYSVSREKKERFSLILESASTNQTSMYLCASSSAGTGIYEQYFGPGTRLTVT.

V and J are TRBV27 and TRBJ2-3; D possibly corresponds to TRBD2 (6 bases). Trimming took off 3 bases at V and 0 bases at J, with 10 bases between the two ends. Germline-derived CDR1 and CDR2 are MNHEY and SMNVEV (reference sequence). The CDR3 is 15 residues long. CDR3 coding DNA: TGTGCCAGCAGTTTCAGCGGGCAGAGCACAGATACGCAGTATTTT. Protein: CASSFSGQSTDTQYF.

The chain recombines TRBV4-1 with TRBJ1-1, with 7 nucleotides matching TRBD1. CDR1 and CDR2 from the germline V gene are MGHRA and YSYEKL. The CDR3 consists of 14 residues. J was trimmed by 10 bases and V by 4 bases; bases with no gene match: 12. The CDR3 spells CASSLTGTDGGAFF. The CDR3 DNA reads TGCGCCAGCAGCCTTACCGGGACAGATGGTGGAGCTTTCTTT.

V is TRBV14 and J is TRBJ1-1; D is undetermined. This CDR3 spans 15 amino acids. In germline, CDR1 is SGHDN, CDR2 FVKESK. The V end was cut by 2 bases, the J end by 2 bases, with 12 bases between. In nucleotides, the CDR3 is TGTGCCAGCAGCCAAAGATCTACAGTCAACACTGAAGCTTTCTTT. Amino acids: CASSQRSTVNTEAFF.

V and J are TRBV9 and TRBJ2-1; 11 bases map to TRBD2. Germline CDR1 is SGDLS and CDR2 is YYNGEE. The CDR3 runs to 16 residues. V was pared by 2 bases and J by 0 bases, with 1 base of the junction left unmatched. The chain's CDR3 is CASSVSGGGSYNEQFF. The CDR3 coding sequence is TGTGCCAGCAGCGTTAGCGGGGGGGGCTCCTACAATGAGCAGTTCTTC.

The J gene is TRBJ1-3, the V gene TRBV28; D possibly corresponds to TRBD1 (5 bases). This CDR3 is built from 14 residues. V was trimmed by 5 bases and J by 0 bases, leaving 8 bases between them. The germline CDR1 and CDR2 sequences are MDHEN and SYDVKM. CDR3 DNA sequence: TGTGCCAGCAGTCCCGGGGGCTCTGGAAACACCATATATTTT. As protein: CASSPGGSGNTIYF.

This clone was detected only a few times. The chain uses TRBV29-1 and TRBJ2-5; D may be TRBD2 (6 bases). The CDR3 length is 13 residues. Germline lookup yields CDR1 SQVTM and CDR2 ANQGSEA. V was trimmed by 5 bases and J by 4 bases, leaving 14 bases between them. This CDR3 reads CSVPGTGLETQYF. The CDR3 DNA sequence: TGCAGCGTTCCCGGGACTGGTCTAGAGACCCAGTACTTC. The full variable domain, completed using reference TRBV29-1 and TRBJ2-5, is SAVISQKPSRDICQRGTSLTIQCQVDSQVTMMFWYRQQPGQSLTLIATANQGSEATYESGFVIDKFPISRPNLTFSTLTVSNMSPEDSSIYLCSVPGTGLETQYFGPGTRLLVL.

The gene calls are TRBV19 and TRBJ2-5; 8 nucleotides agree with TRBD2. Germline V CDR1 and CDR2: LNHDA, SQIVND (reference sequence). V trimming: 5 bases; J trimming: 5 bases; junction bases outside the gene matches: 7. The CDR3 is 14 amino acids. The CDR3 is CASSSGGGEETQYF. The CDR3 region has the DNA TGTGCCAGTAGTTCCGGGGGGGGCGAGGAGACCCAGTACTTC.

CDR3 DNA sequence: TGTGCCAGTAGTACCGGGACTAGCGGGTTATACAATGAGCAGTTCTTC. Its translation is CASSTGTSGLYNEQFF. The chain uses TRBV19 and TRBJ2-1, with TRBD2 identical over 12 bases. This CDR3 is 16 amino acids long. J was trimmed by 4 bases and V by 4 bases; bases with no gene match: 5. Per germline, CDR1 LNHDA and CDR2 SQIVND (reference sequence).

This rearrangement joins TRBV5-1 to TRBJ2-6, with 12 bases identical to TRBD1. This CDR3 region has 17 residues. Looked up from germline, CDR1 is SGHRS and CDR2 is YFSETQ. V was clipped by 2 bases and J by 4 bases; unmatched bases: 4. CDR3 in amino acids: CASSFGDRGPGANVLTF. Here the CDR3 DNA reads TGCGCCAGCAGCTTTGGGGACAGGGGGCCAGGGGCCAACGTCCTGACTTTC.

The rearrangement uses TRBV29-1 and TRBJ2-5; D is unclear. The J call may be incorrect, as the DNA end agrees better with TRBJ2-7. CDR1 is SQVTM and CDR2 is ANQGSEA in the germline V gene. The CDR3 is 13 residues long. The CDR3 DNA reads as TGCAGCGCTGGATATGGAAATGGGCGCGAGCAGTACTTC. Translation gives CSAGYGNGREQYF.

The chain joins TRBV27 to TRBJ1-2, with TRBD1 identical over 7 bases. The CDR3 spans 14 residues. Germline V CDR1 and CDR2: MNHEY, SMNVEV (reference sequence). V trimming: 2 bases; J trimming: 7 bases; junction bases outside the gene matches: 7. The CDR3, as DNA: TGTGCCAGCAGTTTAGCGGAGGGGGCTATTGGCTACACCTTC. Translated, it gives CASSLAEGAIGYTF.

This chain links TRBV27 with TRBJ1-5, with 7 bases matching TRBD1. Trimming took 6 bases from V and 0 from J; bases not matched to a gene: 11. This CDR3 has 17 amino acids. Germline V gene sequence: CDR1 MNHEY, CDR2 SMNVEV (reference sequence). CDR3 amino acids: CASRGGQGDYSNQPQHF. The CDR3 DNA sequence: TGTGCCAGCAGAGGGGGGCAGGGGGATTATAGCAATCAGCCCCAGCATTTT.

This clone appeared once. The chain combines TRBV7-2 with TRBJ1-6; possibly TRBD1 for D (5 bases). The CDR3 extends over 16 amino acids. The germline V gene has CDR1 SGHTA and CDR2 FQGNSA. The V end was cut by 1 base, the J end by 7 bases, with 14 bases between. This CDR3 reads CASSLVGGMRNSPLHF. The CDR3 bases are TGTGCCAGCAGCTTAGTGGGGGGAATGAGGAATTCACCCCTCCACTTT.

The chain carries TRBV5-6 and TRBJ2-1, with TRBD2 matching 7 bases. This CDR3 spans 16 amino acids. The germline V gene has CDR1 SGHDT and CDR2 YYEEEE. With V trimmed by 0 bases and J by 3 bases, 6 bases remained unmatched. The CDR3 loop is CASSLDGAGNYNEQFF. The CDR3 DNA reads TGTGCCAGCAGCTTGGATGGAGCGGGGAACTACAATGAGCAGTTCTTC.

This clone has only a few counts. V and J are TRBV15 and TRBJ2-3, with 9 bases matching TRBD2. J gave up 4 bases and V 3 bases, and 11 bases lay outside the gene matches. Germline V gene data show CDR1 as LNHNV and CDR2 as YYDKDF (reference sequence). The CDR3 has 17 amino acids. CDR3 DNA: TGTGCCACCAGCAGCGGGGTTAAAGCGGGAGGTTCAGATACGCAGTATTTT. It translates to CATSSGVKAGGSDTQYF.

V gene TRBV6-5 combines with J gene TRBJ2-2; D perhaps matches TRBD2 (5 bases). Germline loops: CDR1 MNHEY, CDR2 SVGAGI. The CDR3 contains 12 residues. V dropped 5 bases and J dropped 4 bases, with 5 bases sitting between them. The CDR3 coding sequence is TGTGCCAGCAGTCGGGGCACCGGGGAGCTGTTTTTT. Its protein product is CASSRGTGELFF.

The CDR3 is CASSEERTPLETQYF. Here the CDR3 DNA reads TGTGCCAGCAGTGAGGAGCGGACCCCTCTAGAGACCCAGTACTTC. This chain links TRBV6-1 with TRBJ2-5; D is perhaps TRBD2 (5 bases). The CDR3 length is 15 residues. V lost 3 bases, J lost 4 bases, and 15 bases lay in between. Germline-derived CDR1 and CDR2 are MNHNS and SASEGT.

This clone has a single count. The V call is TRBV7-9, the J call TRBJ1-2; perhaps TRBD1 as D (5 bases). Per germline, CDR1 SEHNR and CDR2 FQNEAQ (reference sequence). Trimming stripped 5 bases from V and 0 bases from J, with 10 bases between. The CDR3 length is 14 residues. This chain's CDR3 is CASSQSGANYGYTF. Written as DNA, the CDR3 is TGTGCCAGCAGCCAGTCGGGGGCTAACTATGGCTACACCTTC.

The chain recombines TRBV6-1 with TRBJ1-1, with D perhaps matching TRBD1 (6 bases). V dropped 4 bases and J dropped 5 bases, with 14 bases sitting between them. The CDR3 covers 14 residues. Germline-derived CDR1 and CDR2 are MNHNS and SASEGT. CDR3 sequence: CASSVAGEGTEAFF. The CDR3 DNA reads TGTGCCAGCAGTGTGGCAGGGGAGGGAACTGAAGCTTTCTTT.